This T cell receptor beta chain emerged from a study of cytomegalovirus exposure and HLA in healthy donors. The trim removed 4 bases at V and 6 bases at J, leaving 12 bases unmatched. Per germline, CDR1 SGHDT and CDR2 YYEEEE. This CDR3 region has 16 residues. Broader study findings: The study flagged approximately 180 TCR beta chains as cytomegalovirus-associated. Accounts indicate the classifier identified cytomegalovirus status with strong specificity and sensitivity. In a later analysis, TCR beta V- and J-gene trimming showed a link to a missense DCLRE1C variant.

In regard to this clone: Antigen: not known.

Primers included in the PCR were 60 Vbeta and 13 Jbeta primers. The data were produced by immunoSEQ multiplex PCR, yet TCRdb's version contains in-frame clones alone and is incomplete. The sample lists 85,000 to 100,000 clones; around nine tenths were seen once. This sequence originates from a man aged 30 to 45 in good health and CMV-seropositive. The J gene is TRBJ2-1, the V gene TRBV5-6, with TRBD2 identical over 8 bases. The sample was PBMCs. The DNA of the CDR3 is TGTGCCAGCAGCGAAGCCGTCGGGACTAGGGGCAATGAGCAGTTCTTC. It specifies CASSEAVGTRGNEQFF.